The 3 T cell receptor beta chains below were found in one sample sequenced in a study of cytomegalovirus exposure and HLA in healthy donors. Both 60 Vbeta primers and 13 Jbeta primers went into the PCR. TCRdb's copy holds only in-frame clones and misses some; the assay was immunoSEQ multiplex PCR. The sample consists of tens of thousands of clones, more than 60% of them appearing once. Sequencing used PBMCs. These TCRs come from a man over 45 in good health and CMV-seropositive.

Only one count was recorded for this clone. The chain has TRBV27 and TRBJ2-3, with D uncertain. Germline CDR1 and CDR2: MNHEY and SMNVEV (reference sequence). V dropped 2 bases and J dropped 2 bases, with 8 bases sitting between them. This CDR3 comprises 14 residues. CDR3 nucleotides: TGTGCCAGCAGTTTAAAGCTCACCACAGATACGCAGTATTTT. It specifies CASSLKLTTDTQYF.

The chain combines TRBV5-5 with TRBJ1-2; 7 nucleotides match TRBD1. The CDR3 is 15 amino acids. The V gene's germline CDR1 is SGHKS and CDR2 YYEKEE (reference sequence). V lost 4 bases to trimming and J lost 7 bases; unmatched junction nucleotides: 13. CDR3 region: CASSTRQGVSIGYTF. The CDR3 DNA sequence: TGTGCCAGCAGCACCCGACAGGGAGTATCTATTGGCTACACCTTC.

V and J are TRBV12-5 and TRBJ2-6, with 9 bases that match TRBD1. Looked up from germline, CDR1 is LGHNT and CDR2 is FRNRAP. This CDR3 contains 18 residues. The J segment lost 0 bases and the V segment lost 2 bases, leaving 5 bases of the junction unmatched. In nucleotides, the CDR3 is TGTGCTAGTGGTTTGACGACAGGGGGGTCCTCTGGGGCCAACGTCCTGACTTTC. It translates to CASGLTTGGSSGANVLTF.